The clone carrying this T cell receptor (beta chain) was detected once. Its antigen is unknown. Patients in the hyperthyroidism group, adults aged 18 to 65, were newly diagnosed, under 2 months' duration. Trimming removed 3 bases at V and 7 bases at J, with 9 bases between. The CDR3 is 12 amino acids. The data were taken from a study of Graves' ophthalmopathy and Graves' hyperthyroidism. Study results and limitations: Blood was where most expanded thyroid clonotypes above 0.001 frequency also turned up. Ophthalmopathy progression prediction by the model yielded a sensitivity of 55% to 71% and a specificity of 72.22%. Using a 13-signature model, the authors split ophthalmopathy from stable hyperthyroidism, with about 90% sensitivity and 81.08% specificity.

RNA transcripts yielded amplified TCR beta CDR3 regions. The first round was an RT-PCR with HTBI primers, and the second round was a multiplex PCR. Using its own MiXCR run on the multiplex PCR reads, TCRdb lists one record per CDR3 protein. The sample yields 560,000 or so distinct CDR3 sequences, less than 40% seen once. The genes are TRBV12-3 or TRBV12-4 and TRBJ1-1, with unresolved D. This clonotype originated in an adult man with Graves' hyperthyroidism. The sequencing sample was made of peripheral blood or thyroid tissue (not recorded which). CDR3 residues: CASSFGRGEAFF. The CDR3 coding sequence is TGTGCCAGCAGTTTTGGTCGGGGTGAAGCTTTCTTT.